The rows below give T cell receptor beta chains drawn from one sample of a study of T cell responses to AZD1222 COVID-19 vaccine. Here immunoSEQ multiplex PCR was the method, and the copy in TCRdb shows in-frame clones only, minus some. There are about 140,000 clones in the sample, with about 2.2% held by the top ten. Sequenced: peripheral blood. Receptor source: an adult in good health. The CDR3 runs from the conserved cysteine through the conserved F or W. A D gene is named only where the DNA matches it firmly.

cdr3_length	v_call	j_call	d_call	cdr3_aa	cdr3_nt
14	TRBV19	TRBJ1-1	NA	CASSIVRGGDEAFF	TGTGCCAGTAGTATAGTCAGGGGAGGGGATGAAGCTTTCTTT
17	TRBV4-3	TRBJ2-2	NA	CASSQEREGSGTGELFF	TGCGCCAGCAGCCAAGAACGTGAGGGCAGTGGCACCGGGGAGCTGTTTTTT
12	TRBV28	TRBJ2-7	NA	CASRDRGYEQYF	TGTGCCAGCAGGGACCGGGGTTACGAGCAGTACTTC
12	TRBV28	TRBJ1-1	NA	CASSLLQGEAFF	TGTGCCAGCAGTTTGTTGCAGGGAGAAGCTTTCTTT
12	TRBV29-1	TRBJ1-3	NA	CSAQGIGNTIYF	TGCAGCGCCCAGGGGATCGGAAACACCATATATTTT
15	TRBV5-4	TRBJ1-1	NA	CASSDDGGGNTEAFF	TGTGCCAGCAGCGACGATGGGGGGGGGAACACTGAAGCTTTCTTT
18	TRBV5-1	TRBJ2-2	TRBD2	CASSEYAGTRIPGGELFF	TGCGCCAGCAGCGAATATGCCGGGACTAGAATTCCGGGCGGGGAGCTGTTTTTT
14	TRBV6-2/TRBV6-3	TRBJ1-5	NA	CASSRGLEAQPQHF	TGTGCCAGCAGCCGAGGTTTGGAGGCCCAGCCCCAGCATTTT
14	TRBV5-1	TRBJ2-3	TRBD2	CASRGGGAPDTQYF	TGCGCCAGCCGAGGCGGGGGGGCCCCAGATACGCAGTATTTT
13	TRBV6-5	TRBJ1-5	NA	CASSSGTAQPQHF	TGTGCCAGCAGTAGCGGGACCGCTCAGCCCCAGCATTTT
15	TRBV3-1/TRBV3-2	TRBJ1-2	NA	CASSQWQADPYGYTF	TGTGCCAGCAGCCAGTGGCAGGCGGATCCATATGGCTACACCTTC
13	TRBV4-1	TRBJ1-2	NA	CASSQVGQGGYTF	TGCGCCAGCAGCCAAGTGGGGCAGGGCGGCTACACCTTC
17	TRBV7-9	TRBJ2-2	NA	CASSLGGGFFLTGELFF	TGTGCCAGCAGCTTAGGCGGCGGGTTCTTCCTCACCGGGGAGCTGTTTTTT
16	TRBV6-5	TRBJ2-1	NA	CASSYWQAGAEGEQFF	TGTGCCAGCAGTTACTGGCAGGCCGGGGCCGAAGGTGAGCAGTTCTTC
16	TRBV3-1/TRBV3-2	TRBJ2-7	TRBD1	CASSLRGTGPSYEQYF	TGTGCCAGCAGCCTTCGCGGGACAGGCCCTTCCTACGAGCAGTACTTC
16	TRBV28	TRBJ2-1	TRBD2	CASSRGGGGSRNEQFF	TGTGCCAGCAGCCGGGGAGGCGGGGGGTCCCGCAATGAGCAGTTCTTC
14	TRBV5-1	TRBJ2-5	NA	CASSSSSTQETQYF	TGCGCCAGCAGCTCCTCGAGTACCCAAGAGACCCAGTACTTC
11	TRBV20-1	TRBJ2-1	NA	CSFKSYNEQFF	TGCAGTTTCAAATCCTACAATGAGCAGTTCTTC
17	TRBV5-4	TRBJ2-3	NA	CASSLWSPSPSADTQYF	TGTGCCAGCAGCTTGTGGTCACCTTCCCCGTCAGCAGATACGCAGTATTTT
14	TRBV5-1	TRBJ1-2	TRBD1	CASSSGTGDYGYTF	TGCGCCAGCAGCTCTGGGACAGGAGACTATGGCTACACCTTC
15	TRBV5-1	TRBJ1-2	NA	CASSFEGKTNYGYTF	TGCGCCAGCAGCTTTGAGGGAAAGACTAACTATGGCTACACCTTC
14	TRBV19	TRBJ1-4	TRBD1	CASSPGGFSEKLFF	TGTGCCAGTAGCCCAGGGGGCTTTTCTGAAAAACTGTTTTTT
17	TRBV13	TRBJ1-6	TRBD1	CASSLWTTGQANSPLHF	TGTGCCAGCAGCTTATGGACAACGGGACAGGCCAATTCACCCCTCCACTTT
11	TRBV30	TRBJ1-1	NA	CAGQIHTEAFF	TGTGCCGGTCAGATACACACTGAAGCTTTCTTT
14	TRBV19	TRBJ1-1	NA	CASSARHENTEAFF	TGTGCCAGTAGTGCCAGACATGAGAACACTGAAGCTTTCTTT
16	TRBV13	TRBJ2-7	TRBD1	CASSVRQGRGFYEQYF	TGTGCCAGCAGCGTAAGACAGGGCCGAGGGTTTTACGAGCAGTACTTC
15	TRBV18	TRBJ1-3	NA	CASSPPVSTGNTIYF	TGTGCCAGCTCACCACCGGTCAGCACTGGAAACACCATATATTTT
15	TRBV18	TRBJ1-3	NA	CASSPLDTSGNTIYF	TGTGCCAGCTCACCGCTAGACACCTCTGGAAACACCATATATTTT
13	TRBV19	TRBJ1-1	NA	CASSIQGNTEAFF	TGTGCCAGTAGTATTCAGGGGAACACTGAAGCTTTCTTT
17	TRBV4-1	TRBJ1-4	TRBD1	CASSQDRQGGPNEKLFF	TGCGCCAGCAGCCAAGATCGGCAGGGGGGGCCTAATGAAAAACTGTTTTTT
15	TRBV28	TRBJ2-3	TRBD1	CASSKTGIKADTQYF	TGTGCCAGCAGTAAGACAGGGATCAAGGCAGATACGCAGTATTTT
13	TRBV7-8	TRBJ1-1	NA	CASRTQGGTEAFF	TGTGCCAGCAGGACTCAAGGGGGAACTGAAGCTTTCTTT
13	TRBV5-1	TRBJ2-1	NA	CASSLNNNNEQFF	TGCGCCAGCAGCTTGAATAACAACAATGAGCAGTTCTTC